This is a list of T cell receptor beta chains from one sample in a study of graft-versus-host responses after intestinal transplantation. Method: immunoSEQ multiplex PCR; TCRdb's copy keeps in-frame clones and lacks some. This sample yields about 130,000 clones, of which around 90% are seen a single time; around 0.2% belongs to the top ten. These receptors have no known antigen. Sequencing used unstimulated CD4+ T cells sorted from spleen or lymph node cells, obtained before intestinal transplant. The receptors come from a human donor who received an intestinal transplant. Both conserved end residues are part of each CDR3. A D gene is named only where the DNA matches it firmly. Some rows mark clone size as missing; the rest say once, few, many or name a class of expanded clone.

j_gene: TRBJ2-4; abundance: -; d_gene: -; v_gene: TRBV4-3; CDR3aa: CASSQDWARENIQYF; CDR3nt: TGCGCCAGCAGCCAAGATTGGGCCAGGGAAAACATTCAGTACTTC
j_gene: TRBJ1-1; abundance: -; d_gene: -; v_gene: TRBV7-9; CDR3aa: CASSPWKGGDTEAFF; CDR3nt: TGTGCCAGCAGCCCTTGGAAGGGGGGGGACACTGAAGCTTTCTTT
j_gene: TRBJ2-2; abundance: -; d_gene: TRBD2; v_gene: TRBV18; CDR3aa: CASSPFRPGGSTGELFF; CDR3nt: TGTGCCAGCTCACCCTTTCGACCGGGGGGATCCACCGGGGAGCTGTTTTTT
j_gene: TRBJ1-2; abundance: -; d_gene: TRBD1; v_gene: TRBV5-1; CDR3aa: CASSLSTGGEGYTF; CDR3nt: TGCGCCAGCAGCTTGTCTACAGGGGGCGAAGGCTACACCTTC
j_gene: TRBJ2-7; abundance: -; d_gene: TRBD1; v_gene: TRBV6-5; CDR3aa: CASSLTGTYEQYF; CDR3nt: TGTGCCAGCAGTTTGACAGGGACCTACGAGCAGTACTTC
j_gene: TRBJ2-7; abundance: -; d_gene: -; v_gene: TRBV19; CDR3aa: CASSTEIDEQYF; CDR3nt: TGTGCCAGTAGTACGGAAATAGACGAGCAGTACTTC
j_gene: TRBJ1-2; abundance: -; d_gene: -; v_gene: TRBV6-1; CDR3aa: CASSERGRGDYGYTF; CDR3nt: TGTGCCAGCAGTGAAAGGGGCAGGGGTGACTATGGCTACACCTTC
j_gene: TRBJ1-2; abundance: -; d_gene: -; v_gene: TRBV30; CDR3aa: CAWSGGKRANYGYTF; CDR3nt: TGTGCCTGGAGTGGAGGAAAGCGAGCTAACTATGGCTACACCTTC
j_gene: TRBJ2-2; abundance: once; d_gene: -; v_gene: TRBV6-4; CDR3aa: CASSGQYTGELFF; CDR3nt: TGTGCCAGCAGTGGCCAATACACCGGGGAGCTGTTTTTT
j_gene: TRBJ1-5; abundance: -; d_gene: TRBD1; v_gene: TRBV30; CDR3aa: CAWSVQGQQPQHF; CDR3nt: TGTGCCTGGAGTGTACAGGGGCAACAGCCCCAGCATTTT
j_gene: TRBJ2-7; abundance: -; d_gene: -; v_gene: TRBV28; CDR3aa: CASSRALRRAAVYEQYF; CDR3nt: TGTGCCAGCAGTAGGGCCTTGCGGCGGGCCGCGGTCTACGAGCAGTACTTC
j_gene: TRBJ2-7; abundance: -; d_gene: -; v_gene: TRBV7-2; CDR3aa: CASSLTSYEQYF; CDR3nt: TGTGCCAGCAGCTTAACATCTTACGAGCAGTACTTC
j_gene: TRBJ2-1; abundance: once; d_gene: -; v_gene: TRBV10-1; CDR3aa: CASSESGSSYNEQFF; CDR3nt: TGCGCCAGCAGTGAGTCCGGGAGCTCCTACAATGAGCAGTTCTTC
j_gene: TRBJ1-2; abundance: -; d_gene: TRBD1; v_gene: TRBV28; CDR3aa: CASSSDRGTAGYTF; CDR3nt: TGTGCCAGCAGTTCGGACAGGGGGACTGCTGGCTACACCTTC
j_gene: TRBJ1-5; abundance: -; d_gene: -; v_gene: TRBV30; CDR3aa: CAWSVGRSQPQHF; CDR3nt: TGTGCCTGGAGTGTGGGCAGGTCTCAGCCCCAGCATTTT
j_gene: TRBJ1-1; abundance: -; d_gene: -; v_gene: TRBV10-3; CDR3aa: CAISMDSANTEAFF; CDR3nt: TGTGCCATCAGTATGGACAGTGCGAACACTGAAGCTTTCTTT
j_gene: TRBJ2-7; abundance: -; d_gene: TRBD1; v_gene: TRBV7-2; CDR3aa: CASSGWGTGSYEQYF; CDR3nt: TGTGCCAGCAGTGGCTGGGGGACAGGGTCCTACGAGCAGTACTTC
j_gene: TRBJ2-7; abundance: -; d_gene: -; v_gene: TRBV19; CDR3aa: CASSKQGRDHEQYF; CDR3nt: TGTGCCAGTAGTAAGCAGGGGCGTGATCACGAGCAGTACTTC
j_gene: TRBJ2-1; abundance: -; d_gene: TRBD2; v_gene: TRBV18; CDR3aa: CASSPRQGGVAGAYNEQFF; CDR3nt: TGTGCCAGCTCACCTAGACAGGGCGGGGTAGCGGGAGCCTACAATGAGCAGTTCTTC
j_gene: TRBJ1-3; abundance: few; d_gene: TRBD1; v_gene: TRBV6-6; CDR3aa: CASRQTGDSGNTIYF; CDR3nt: TGTGCCAGCAGACAAACAGGGGACTCTGGAAACACCATATATTTT
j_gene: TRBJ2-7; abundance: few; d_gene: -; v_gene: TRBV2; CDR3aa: CASRPGTFLSSYEQYF; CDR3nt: TGTGCCAGCAGACCCGGGACTTTCCTGAGCTCCTACGAGCAGTACTTC
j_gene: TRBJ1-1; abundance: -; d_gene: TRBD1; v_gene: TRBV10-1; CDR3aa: CASSDSGADRVFEAFF; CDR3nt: TGCGCCAGCAGTGACTCGGGGGCGGACAGGGTTTTCGAAGCTTTCTTT
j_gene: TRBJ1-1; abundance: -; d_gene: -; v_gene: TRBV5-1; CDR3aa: CASSSRWNTEAFF; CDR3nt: TGCGCCAGCAGCTCCCGGTGGAACACTGAAGCTTTCTTT
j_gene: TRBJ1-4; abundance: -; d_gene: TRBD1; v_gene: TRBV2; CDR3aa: CASSARDRGYEKLFF; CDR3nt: TGTGCCAGCAGTGCCCGGGACAGGGGGTACGAAAAACTGTTTTTT
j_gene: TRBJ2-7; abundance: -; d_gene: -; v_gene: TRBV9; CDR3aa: CASSVGESQSSYEQYF; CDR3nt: TGTGCCAGCAGCGTAGGGGAGTCACAAAGCTCCTACGAGCAGTACTTC
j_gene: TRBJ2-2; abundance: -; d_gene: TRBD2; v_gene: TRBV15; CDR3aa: CATSRSGLAGGYTGELFF; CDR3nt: TGTGCCACCAGCAGATCCGGACTAGCGGGAGGGTACACCGGGGAGCTGTTTTTT
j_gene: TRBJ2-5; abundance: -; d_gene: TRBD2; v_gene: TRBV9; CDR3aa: CASSVASGRHQETQYF; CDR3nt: TGTGCCAGCAGCGTAGCGAGCGGGAGACACCAAGAGACCCAGTACTTC
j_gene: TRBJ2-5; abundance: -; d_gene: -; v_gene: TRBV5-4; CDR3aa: CASSLAGGRETQYF; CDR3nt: TGTGCCAGCAGCTTGGCAGGAGGTCGAGAGACCCAGTACTTC
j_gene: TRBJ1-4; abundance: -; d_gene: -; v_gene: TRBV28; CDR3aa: CASSPPGQRYEKLFF; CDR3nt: TGTGCCAGCAGCCCCCCGGGACAACGATATGAAAAACTGTTTTTT
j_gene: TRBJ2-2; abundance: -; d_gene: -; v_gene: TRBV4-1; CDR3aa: CASSQVGHRTGELFF; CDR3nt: TGCGCCAGCAGCCAAGTTGGACACCGTACCGGGGAGCTGTTTTTT
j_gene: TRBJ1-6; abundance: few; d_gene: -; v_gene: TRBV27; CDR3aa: CASSPSPGHPNSPLHF; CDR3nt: TGTGCCAGCAGTCCGAGCCCCGGACACCCTAATTCACCCCTCCACTTT